One T cell receptor beta chain is described in this entry. The sample is drawn from a study of blood T cell repertoires in COVID-19. Turning to the study itself: Italy, Spain and the United States were the sources of the convalescent and acute COVID-19 samples.

CDR3 length: 11 residues. Per the study methods: The assay estimated nucleated cells by amplifying reference gene primers. Only in-frame clones appear in the TCRdb table, and some are missing; sequencing was by immunoSEQ multiplex PCR. That table is the source of V, J and clone size, and D and trimming were worked out from the DNA. The sample holds 300,000 to 400,000 clones, around 86% seen once. Study members were between about 18 and 90 years old and lived in 24 US regions. Cohort assignment relied on participant-reported clinical history. The source material was PBMCs or T cells enriched from blood (not recorded which). The clonotype was recovered from a man in his 60s who had recovered from COVID-19. This chain uses TRBV21-1 with TRBJ2-7; TRBD1 is the table's D call, not checked against the DNA. TRBV21-1 is deemed a pseudogene. For the CDR3, the DNA is TGTGCCAGCCAGGGAATCTACGAGCAGTACTTC. It encodes CASQGIYEQYF.